This paragraph covers one TCR beta chain sequence. What it binds is unknown. The data were obtained in a study of T cell repertoires in cytomegalovirus infection. Study-level background: CMV infection and matching HLA type were both indicated by public TCR beta signatures.

In TCRdb, the reads were re-called with MiXCR into one record per CDR3 protein. This sample has around 530,000 distinct CDR3 sequences, with approximately 26% found just once. The V gene end was trimmed by 4 bases and the J gene end by 7 bases; junction bases not matched to a gene: 7. Germline values: CDR1 GTSNPN, CDR2 SVGIG (reference sequence). The CDR3 spans 13 residues. Study-wide results and caveats: Within the response measured ex vivo, HLA-C-restricted CMV-specific TCR beta clonotypes were dominant.

The chain combines TRBV30 with TRBJ1-2; 9 nucleotides align to TRBD1. Sequenced input: PBMCs. The clonotype originates from a human donor in good health (CMV status not recorded). Some clones in this sample may be carry-over from other donors' samples. CDR3 loop: CAWTVTGGSGYTF. The CDR3 DNA is TGTGCCTGGACTGTCACAGGGGGCTCTGGCTACACCTTC.